A single sample gave rise to the 21 T cell receptor beta chains below, sequenced in a study of Ad26.COV2.S vaccination and SARS-CoV-2 variants. Profiled with immunoSEQ multiplex PCR; TCRdb holds only in-frame clones, not every one. The sample has roughly 320,000 clones; about 82% are singletons. Treatment here: some 20 received Ad26.COV2.S at low or high dose, single or two shots; 5 received placebo; per-sample allocation not given. Day 63 after the first vaccine or placebo injection was the time point for sampling. Sequences were derived from peripheral blood, sampled in a trial of Ad26.COV2.S vaccine versus placebo. The receptors here all came from a person aged 18-65 years who received the Ad26.COV2.S COVID-19 vaccine or a placebo.

CDR3 in DNA: TGTGCCATCGGGGTCGGGGGGTCGGGCTATGGCTACACCTTC. Its translation: CAIGVGGSGYGYTF. This chain links TRBV10-3 with TRBJ1-2; weak D call: TRBD1 (5 bases). V shed 8 bases and J shed 4 bases, with 17 bases lying between them. There are 14 residues in the CDR3. The germline CDR1 and CDR2 sequences are ENHRY and SYGVKD.

The rearrangement links TRBV3-1 (or the pseudogene TRBV3-2) to TRBJ1-2, with D perhaps TRBD1 (5 bases). This CDR3 is built from 13 residues. Trimming took 4 bases from V and 5 from J, leaving 11 bases between them. CDR1 is LGHDT, CDR2 YNNKEL, per germline (reference sequence). CDR3 DNA: TGTGCCAGCAGCCCGGACAAATGGTATGGCTACACCTTC. This translates into CASSPDKWYGYTF.

This clone has only a few counts. The J gene is TRBJ2-5, the V gene TRBV25-1; a possible D gene is TRBD2 (5 bases). V dropped 4 bases and J dropped 9 bases, with 21 bases sitting between them. CDR1 and CDR2 (germline): MGHDK, SYGVNS. The length of the CDR3 is 15 residues. The CDR3 loop is CASSGFTGEGTAQYF. The DNA for the CDR3 is TGTGCCAGCAGTGGATTTACTGGAGAGGGAACGGCCCAGTACTTC.

The chain combines TRBV6-6 with TRBJ2-6; unclear D gene. Germline V CDR1 and CDR2: MNHNY, SVGAGI (reference sequence). The CDR3 runs to 13 residues. With 7 bases removed from V and 1 base from J, the gap between germline ends came to 5 bases. The CDR3 DNA is TGTGCCAGCACTCAATCTGGGGCCAACGTCCTGACTTTC. It yields the protein CASTQSGANVLTF.

The V gene is TRBV15, the J gene TRBJ1-5, with TRBD1 as a possible D gene (6 bases). Trimming left V 0 bases short and J 6 bases short, with 15 bases between. The CDR3 has 16 residues. Germline V gene sequence: CDR1 LNHNV, CDR2 YYDKDF (reference sequence). CDR3 nucleotides: TGTGCCACCAGCAGAGAGGGGGGCATGGGAAGTCAGCCCCAGCATTTT. This encodes CATSREGGMGSQPQHF.

This clone was detected only once. The rearrangement links TRBV2 to TRBJ2-7; D gene unclear. Germline loops: CDR1 SNHLY, CDR2 FYNNEI. V gave up 3 bases and J gave up 1 base, with 7 bases separating them. The CDR3 is made up of 13 amino acids. The CDR3 loop reads CASSEVGSYEQYF. CDR3 nucleotides: TGTGCCAGCAGTGAGGTGGGATCCTACGAGCAGTACTTC.

The chain combines TRBV14 with TRBJ1-6; D possibly corresponds to TRBD1 (5 bases). CDR3 length equals 13 residues. Looked up from germline, CDR1 is SGHDN and CDR2 is FVKESK. V lost 0 bases and J 10 bases, leaving 7 bases between the germline ends. The CDR3 sequence: CASSQDRGSPLHF. The CDR3 DNA reads TGTGCCAGCAGCCAAGATCGGGGCTCACCCCTCCACTTT. Full variable domain (rest looked up from reference TRBV14 and TRBJ1-6): EAGVTQFPSHSVIEKGQTVTLRCDPISGHDNLYWYRRVMGKEIKFLLHFVKESKQDESGMPNNRFLAERTGGTYSTLKVQPAELEDSGVYFCASSQDRGSPLHFGNGTRLTVT.

The J gene is TRBJ1-5, the V gene TRBV28; tentatively, D is TRBD1 (6 bases). V lost 2 bases, J lost 0 bases, and 11 bases lay in between. The germline V gene encodes CDR1 MDHEN and CDR2 SYDVKM. The CDR3 consists of 16 residues. CDR3 protein: CASSLRGSVSNQPQHF. The CDR3 coding sequence is TGTGCCAGCAGTTTAAGGGGGTCAGTTAGCAATCAGCCCCAGCATTTT.

J is TRBJ2-3 and V is TRBV29-1; the match to TRBD1 covers 10 bases. The germline gives CDR1 SQVTM, CDR2 ANQGSEA. CDR3 size: 14 residues. After removal of 7 bases from V and 3 bases from J, the junction contained 7 bases not matched to a gene. CDR3 DNA sequence: TGCAGCGCCGACGGGACAGGGGTAACAGATACGCAGTATTTT. Its protein is CSADGTGVTDTQYF.

This CDR3 reads CSVRRDFSTDTQYF. The CDR3, as DNA: TGCAGCGTTCGTCGGGACTTTAGCACAGATACGCAGTATTTT. V is TRBV29-1 and J is TRBJ2-3; perhaps TRBD2 as D (6 bases). V was trimmed by 5 bases and J by 0 bases, leaving 12 bases between them. The CDR3 is 14 residues long. Germline CDR1 SQVTM, CDR2 ANQGSEA.

The V call is TRBV7-2, the J call TRBJ1-6; 11 bases match TRBD1. The CDR3 is made up of 15 amino acids. Looked up from germline, CDR1 is SGHTA and CDR2 is FQGNSA. Trimming took 4 bases from V and 13 from J; bases not matched to a gene: 9. The CDR3 here is CASSYTSGQGVPLHF. CDR3 nucleotide sequence: TGTGCCAGCAGCTACACGTCGGGACAGGGGGTCCCCCTCCACTTT.

The CDR3 sequence: CASSPLLTGTDTQYF. The CDR3 region has the DNA TGTGCCAGCTCACCACTTCTGACAGGGACAGATACGCAGTATTTT. The chain couples TRBV18 to TRBJ2-3; TRBD1 aligns across 7 bases. Germline V gene lookup returns CDR1 KGHSH and CDR2 LQKENI. J gave up 3 bases and V 1 base, and 4 bases lay outside the gene matches. This CDR3 has 15 amino acids.

The rearrangement links TRBV24-1 to TRBJ2-5; maybe TRBD1 (5 bases). The length of the CDR3 is 16 residues. V lost 4 bases to trimming and J lost 4 bases, with 18 bases between them. Looked up from germline, CDR1 is KGHDR and CDR2 is SFDVKD. This chain's CDR3 is CATSDRLLRVGETQYF. For the CDR3, the DNA is TGTGCCACCAGTGACCGATTACTCAGGGTAGGAGAGACCCAGTACTTC.

This CDR3 reads CASSVAGGGMSDTQYF. CDR3 nucleotides: TGTGCCAGCAGCGTGGCCGGCGGGGGGATGTCAGATACGCAGTATTTT. The gene calls are TRBV9 and TRBJ2-3; 8 positions agree with TRBD2. The length of the CDR3 is 16 residues. Losses at the gene ends were 2 bases for V and 4 bases for J; bases not matched to a gene: 9. Germline V gene data show CDR1 as SGDLS and CDR2 as YYNGEE.

This rearrangement joins TRBV11-2 to TRBJ1-5, with 8 nucleotides matching TRBD1. Trimming took 4 bases from V and 6 from J; bases not matched to a gene: 5. Germline V gene data show CDR1 as SGHAT and CDR2 as FQNNGV. The CDR3 is 14 amino acids. The CDR3 sequence: CASSSGQGGQPQHF. The CDR3 nucleotides are TGTGCCAGCAGCTCAGGACAGGGCGGTCAGCCCCAGCATTTT.

V usage is TRBV4-1 and J usage is TRBJ1-2, with D maybe TRBD1 (5 bases). Trimming cost V 3 bases and J 3 bases, with 11 bases left between them. There are 14 residues in the CDR3. Germline-derived CDR1 and CDR2 are MGHRA and YSYEKL. CDR3 in amino acids: CASSQVGTDYGYTF. As DNA, the CDR3 is TGCGCCAGCAGCCAGGTTGGGACCGACTATGGCTACACCTTC.

V gene TRBV5-1 combines with J gene TRBJ2-6; D is ambiguous. Trimming pared 2 bases from V and 0 bases from J, leaving 6 bases between. In germline, CDR1 is SGHRS, CDR2 YFSETQ. The length of the CDR3 is 15 residues. CDR3 residues: CASSFALSGANVLTF. CDR3 bases: TGCGCCAGCAGCTTTGCACTCTCTGGGGCCAACGTCCTGACTTTC.

CDR3 loop: CASSLRDARGYTF. DNA for the CDR3: TGTGCCAGCAGTCTGAGGGATGCTCGGGGCTACACCTTC. The chain couples TRBV28 to TRBJ1-2, with unresolved D. CDR1 and CDR2 from the germline V gene are MDHEN and SYDVKM. Trimming took 5 bases from V and 8 from J, leaving 15 bases between them. The CDR3 is made up of 13 amino acids.

J is TRBJ2-2 and V is TRBV3-1 (or the pseudogene TRBV3-2), with D perhaps TRBD1 or TRBD2 (6 bases each). Germline loops: CDR1 LGHDT, CDR2 YNNKEL (reference sequence). Trimming left V 1 base short and J 4 bases short, with 13 bases between. CDR3 size: 16 residues. The CDR3 sequence is CASSQARGVGTGELFF. CDR3 DNA sequence: TGTGCCAGCAGCCAAGCTAGGGGGGTTGGCACCGGGGAGCTGTTTTTT.

This clone was detected only a few times. The rearrangement links TRBV28 to TRBJ2-7, with TRBD2 as a possible D gene (7 bases). Germline V gene sequence: CDR1 MDHEN, CDR2 SYDVKM. CDR3 length equals 14 residues. V was cut by 5 bases and J by 4 bases, with 15 bases left in between. The DNA for the CDR3 is TGTGCCAGCAGTCACCGAAGGGGGGGGTACGAGCAGTACTTC. Protein sequence: CASSHRRGGYEQYF.

This clone was counted once. Here the CDR3 DNA reads TGTGCCAGCAGTCTTCAGGGTAAGTATAATTCACCCCTCCACTTT. Amino acids: CASSLQGKYNSPLHF. The V and J genes are TRBV28 and TRBJ1-6; possibly TRBD1 for D (5 bases). Germline CDR1 and CDR2: MDHEN and SYDVKM. The CDR3 runs 15 residues. V was shortened by 5 bases and J by 4 bases, with 12 bases between the two germline ends.